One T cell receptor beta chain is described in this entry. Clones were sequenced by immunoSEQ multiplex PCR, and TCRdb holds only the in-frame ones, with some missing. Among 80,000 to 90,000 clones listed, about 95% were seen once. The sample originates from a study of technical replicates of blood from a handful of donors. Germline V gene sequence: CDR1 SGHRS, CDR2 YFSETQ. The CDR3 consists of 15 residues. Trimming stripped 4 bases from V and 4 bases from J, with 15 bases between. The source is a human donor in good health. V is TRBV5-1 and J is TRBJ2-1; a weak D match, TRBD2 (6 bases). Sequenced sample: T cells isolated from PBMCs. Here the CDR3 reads CASSTSSAGYNEQFF. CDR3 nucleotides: TGCGCCAGCAGCACCTCTAGCGCAGGGTACAATGAGCAGTTCTTC.